Presented here are 9 T cell receptor beta chains from one specimen sequenced in a study of metastatic and nonmetastatic thyroid tumors. There were no patients who had received any treatment before thyroid surgery. With MiXCR, TCRdb called clones anew from the PCR reads. The repertoire includes under 15,000 clones, about 27% of them detected once, and approximately 18% sits in the top ten. The specimen sequenced was tumor tissue. The receptors were sampled from a female donor with papillary thyroid cancer or a benign thyroid nodule (not recorded which). Some clones in this sample may be carry-over from other donors' samples.

Points on this clone: One junction end disagrees with the germline gene, perhaps due to a read error. J is TRBJ1-2 and V is TRBV19, with D unresolved. The CDR3 has 14 residues. Germline assignment: CDR1 LNHDA and CDR2 SQIVND (reference sequence). CDR3 in amino acids: CARGSGSFYYGYTF. CDR3 coding DNA: TGTGCCAGGGGGAGTGGTTCCTTTTACTATGGTTACACCTTC.

This clone was counted at least ten times. The gene calls are TRBV30 and TRBJ2-3; D is undetermined. The V gene lost 0 bases and the J gene lost 7 bases, with 14 bases spanning the gap. Germline V gives CDR1 GTSNPN, CDR2 SVGIG (reference sequence). The length of the CDR3 is 14 residues. The CDR3 spells CAWSVYDPVNTQYF. The CDR3 DNA reads TGTGCCTGGAGTGTATATGACCCGGTCAATACGCAGTATTTT.

This chain uses TRBV6-1 with TRBJ2-2; 9 positions agree with TRBD1. V lost 6 bases to trimming and J lost 5 bases; unmatched junction nucleotides: 4. The CDR3 covers 14 residues. CDR1 is MNHNS and CDR2 is SASEGT in the germline V gene. Here the CDR3 DNA reads TGTGCCAGCAGATGGGACAGGGTGACCGGGGAGCTGTTTTTT. It encodes CASRWDRVTGELFF.

There are many counts of this clone. The rearrangement joins TRBV7-8 to TRBJ2-5; the D gene is possibly TRBD1 (6 bases). Trimming took off 2 bases at V and 0 bases at J, with 16 bases between the two ends. The CDR3 contains 17 residues. Germline assignment: CDR1 SGHVS and CDR2 FQNEAQ. CDR3 amino acids: CASSLHWGDRNQETQYF. Written as DNA, the CDR3 is TGTGCCAGCAGCTTACATTGGGGCGACAGGAACCAAGAGACCCAGTACTTC.

This clone was seen at least ten times. This sequence joins TRBV3-1 and TRBJ1-4, with 8 bases matching TRBD1. The CDR3 contains 17 residues. V was pared by 5 bases and J by 4 bases, with 12 bases of the junction left unmatched. Germline assignment: CDR1 LGHDT and CDR2 YNNKEL (reference sequence). Written as DNA, the CDR3 is TGTGCCAGCAGCGCCCGACACCGGACAGGGTATAATGAAAAACTGTTTTTT. Translating it yields CASSARHRTGYNEKLFF.

This clone was detected many times. The rearrangement joins TRBV10-3 to TRBJ1-5, with 7 bases lining up with TRBD1. Per the germline V gene, CDR1 is ENHRY and CDR2 is SYGVKD. V shed 10 bases, J shed 2 bases, and the junction held 14 bases outside the gene matches. This CDR3 spans 16 amino acids. The CDR3 bases are TGTGCCAGCCGACAGGGAGGGCTGGGGGGCAATCAGCCCCAGCATTTT. Translation gives CASRQGGLGGNQPQHF.

This clone is medium-sized by share. The genes are TRBV4-1 and TRBJ2-7; D unresolved. The V gene's germline CDR1 is MGHRA and CDR2 YSYEKL. The CDR3 has 12 amino acids. The ends were cut back, 0 bases at V and 7 bases at J, with 7 bases in the middle. The CDR3 DNA reads as TGCGCCAGCAGCCAAGAATCCAGGGAGCAGTACTTC. Translating it yields CASSQESREQYF.

This clone was seen many times. The chain carries TRBV28 and TRBJ1-3, with D possibly TRBD1 on 5 matching bases. The V and J ends lost 5 bases and 2 bases respectively, with 13 bases between them. Germline V gene data show CDR1 as MDHEN and CDR2 as SYDVKM. The CDR3 contains 15 residues. The CDR3 here is CASSLPAGAGNTIYF. CDR3 bases: TGTGCCAGCAGTCTCCCCGCGGGGGCTGGAAACACCATATATTTT.

By sample share, this clone is medium-sized (0.01 to 0.1%). CDR3 sequence reads: CASSDLQGEQFF. DNA of the CDR3: TGTGCCAGCAGTGATCTGCAAGGTGAGCAGTTCTTC. This chain uses TRBV2 with TRBJ2-1; D uncertain. Germline assignment: CDR1 SNHLY and CDR2 FYNNEI. Deletions cut 3 bases from V and 9 bases from J, with 9 bases between. This CDR3 contains 12 residues.